What follows are 16 T cell receptor beta chains derived from one specimen sequenced in a study of cytomegalovirus exposure and HLA in healthy donors. In the PCR, 60 Vbeta and 13 Jbeta primers were used. TCRdb keeps only in-frame clones here, not all; method: immunoSEQ multiplex PCR. The sample carries a few hundred thousand clones, around 81% recorded once. The sample taken for sequencing was PBMCs. The origin of the receptors is a woman aged 60-70 years in good health and CMV-seropositive.

The J gene is TRBJ1-1, the V gene TRBV29-1, with TRBD1 as a possible D gene (5 bases). Trimming cost V 7 bases and J 1 base, with 10 bases left between them. CDR3 length equals 12 residues. The germline gives CDR1 SQVTM, CDR2 ANQGSEA. This CDR3 is CSAGPPNTEAFF. The CDR3 DNA follows: TGCAGCGCAGGGCCGCCGAACACTGAAGCTTTCTTT.

The V and J genes are TRBV4-1 and TRBJ2-1, with a tentative D call TRBD2 (6 bases). The CDR3 spans 14 residues. CDR1 and CDR2 from the germline V gene are MGHRA and YSYEKL. V lost 4 bases to trimming and J lost 5 bases, with 12 bases between them. The chain's CDR3 is CASSRPGGDNEQFF. DNA of the CDR3: TGCGCCAGCAGCCGCCCCGGCGGGGACAATGAGCAGTTCTTC.

About this clone: The sample holds other DNA sequences that translate to the same CDR3. The chain links TRBV18 to TRBJ2-5; D is perhaps TRBD1 (7 bases). This CDR3 has 14 amino acids. Germline lookup yields CDR1 KGHSH and CDR2 LQKENI. V gave up 3 bases and J gave up 4 bases, with 12 bases separating them. Here the CDR3 DNA reads TGTGCCAGCTCACCTCGCGGGACAGCAGAGACCCAGTACTTC. It yields the protein CASSPRGTAETQYF.

This clone was counted only a few times. The chain recombines TRBV5-1 with TRBJ2-7, with 7 positions matching TRBD1. Germline V CDR1 and CDR2: SGHRS, YFSETQ. V was pared by 1 base and J by 2 bases, with 6 bases of the junction left unmatched. The CDR3 is made up of 15 amino acids. In DNA form, the CDR3 reads TGCGCCAGCAGCTTGTTAGGGGGCCGCGCCTACGAGCAGTACTTC. This gives the protein CASSLLGGRAYEQYF.

This clone showed up just a few times. A junction boundary mismatches the germline segment, possibly from a read error. The rearrangement joins TRBV11-2 to TRBJ2-1; D is perhaps TRBD2 (5 bases). CDR1 and CDR2 from the germline V gene are SGHAT and FQNNGV. CDR3 length equals 15 residues. DNA for the CDR3: TGTGCCAGCAGCCTAGAAGGGTCGGGATACAATGAGCAGTTCTTC. It translates to CASSLEGSGYNEQFF.

The chain is built from TRBV9 and TRBJ2-7; 7 positions agree with TRBD1. The V gene end was trimmed by 2 bases and the J gene end by 3 bases; junction bases not matched to a gene: 8. There are 15 residues in the CDR3. Per the germline V gene, CDR1 is SGDLS and CDR2 is YYNGEE. As DNA, the CDR3 is TGTGCCAGCAGCGTGGCCCGGGACAGCATCTACGAGCAGTACTTC. This codes for CASSVARDSIYEQYF.

This clone appeared a few times. The V gene is TRBV7-9, the J gene TRBJ1-2; 9 bases are shared with TRBD1. The CDR3 runs 16 residues. Losses at the gene ends were 4 bases for V and 2 bases for J; bases not matched to a gene: 8. Germline assignment: CDR1 SEHNR and CDR2 FQNEAQ (reference sequence). CDR3 sequence reads: CASSSGRGTGNYGYTF. The CDR3 DNA reads TGTGCCAGCAGCTCCGGGAGGGGGACAGGGAACTATGGCTACACCTTC.

The chain couples TRBV4-1 to TRBJ2-2; the match to TRBD2 covers 15 bases. Germline CDR1 is MGHRA and CDR2 is YSYEKL. The CDR3 is 18 amino acids. V lost 4 bases to trimming and J lost 4 bases; unmatched junction nucleotides: 7. This CDR3 is CASSRPGLAGGATGELFF. CDR3 DNA sequence: TGCGCCAGCAGCCGCCCGGGACTAGCGGGAGGAGCCACCGGGGAGCTGTTTTTT.

The chain combines TRBV9 with TRBJ2-2; TRBD1 aligns across 10 bases. CDR3 length equals 14 residues. Germline assignment: CDR1 SGDLS and CDR2 YYNGEE. V lost 3 bases to trimming and J lost 8 bases; unmatched junction nucleotides: 4. In nucleotides, the CDR3 is TGTGCCAGCAGCGCTCGGACAGGGGGAGGGGAGCTGTTTTTT. This sequence encodes CASSARTGGGELFF.

This sequence joins TRBV7-9 and TRBJ2-7; TRBD1 matches 9 bases. CDR1 is SEHNR and CDR2 is FQNEAQ in the germline V gene (reference sequence). J lost 7 bases, V lost 2 bases, and 9 bases had no gene match. CDR3 size: 15 residues. The DNA of the CDR3 is TGTGCCAGCAGCTTATCCGGGACAGGGATTGGGGAGCAGTACTTC. Translated, it gives CASSLSGTGIGEQYF.

The rearrangement links TRBV10-3 to TRBJ2-7; TRBD1 might be the D (5 bases). Germline loops: CDR1 ENHRY, CDR2 SYGVKD. V was cut by 0 bases and J by 3 bases, with 15 bases left in between. The CDR3 has 16 amino acids. The CDR3 is CAISESTRQGGYEQYF. The CDR3 DNA sequence: TGTGCCATCAGTGAGTCGACTCGGCAGGGTGGCTACGAGCAGTACTTC.

This CDR3 reads CASSLDRGLAYEQYF. As DNA, the CDR3 is TGTGCCAGCAGCTTAGACCGGGGACTAGCCTACGAGCAGTACTTC. The rearrangement joins TRBV7-6 to TRBJ2-7, with 8 bases fitting TRBD2. CDR1 and CDR2 (germline): SGHVS, FNYEAQ. The CDR3 extends over 15 amino acids. The V and J ends lost 1 base and 2 bases, in that order; junction bases with no gene match: 4. Drawing the rest from reference TRBV7-6 and TRBJ2-7, the complete variable domain is GAGVSQSPRYKVTKRGQDVALRCDPISGHVSLYWYRQALGQGPEFLTYFNYEAQQDKSGLPNDRFSAERPEGSISTLTIQRTEQRDSAMYRCASSLDRGLAYEQYFGPGTRLTVT.

Comment on this clone: The junction shows a germline mismatch at one end, possibly a read error. The chain combines TRBV27 with TRBJ1-4; TRBD1 matches 7 bases. Germline CDR1 and CDR2: MNHEY and SMNVEV (reference sequence). This CDR3 comprises 13 residues. The CDR3 bases are TGTGTCAGCAGTCACAGGGGAGTAGAAAAACTGTTTTTT. Amino acids: CVSSHRGVEKLFF.

The rearrangement uses TRBV5-4 and TRBJ1-2, with 8 positions matching TRBD1. Germline-derived CDR1 and CDR2 are SGHNT and YYREEE (reference sequence). The CDR3 sequence is 13 residues long. The trim removed 6 bases at V and 7 bases at J, leaving 8 bases unmatched. Here the CDR3 DNA reads TGTGCCAGCACCCGACCGACAGGGGTTGGCTACACCTTC. Encoded protein: CASTRPTGVGYTF. The whole variable domain, remainder taken from reference TRBV5-4 and TRBJ1-2, is ETGVTQSPTHLIKTRGQQVTLRCSSQSGHNTVSWYQQALGQGPQFIFQYYREEENGRGNFPPRFSGLQFPNYSSELNVNALELDDSALYLCASTRPTGVGYTFGSGTRLTVV.

V usage is TRBV28 and J usage is TRBJ2-7; 9 positions agree with TRBD2. Trimming removed 5 bases from V and 2 bases from J; junction bases left unmatched: 4. Germline values: CDR1 MDHEN, CDR2 SYDVKM. The CDR3 is 14 residues long. Written as DNA, the CDR3 is TGTGCCAGCAGTCCCGGGACTAGCACCTACGAGCAGTACTTC. Its translation is CASSPGTSTYEQYF.

DNA for the CDR3: TGTGCCAGCTCCCCTGAGCGGACTCCGTATGGCTACACCTTC. This gives the protein CASSPERTPYGYTF. The gene calls are TRBV18 and TRBJ1-2; no reliable D call. The CDR3 extends over 14 amino acids. Trimming stripped 6 bases from V and 5 bases from J, with 16 bases between. The germline V gene has CDR1 KGHSH and CDR2 LQKENI.